The clone carrying this T cell receptor beta chain was observed many times. As yet, its antigen is unknown. The CDR3 has 16 amino acids. V lost 1 base to trimming and J lost 5 bases, with 16 bases between them. The germline CDR1 and CDR2 sequences are MNHEY and SVGEGT. The source of the sample is a study of T cell responses to AZD1222 COVID-19 vaccine. The study's findings and limits: Two doses of AZD1222 preceded a rise in Spike-specific TCR breadth and depth. White British people made up most donors, females outnumbered males, and clonal diversity was possibly underestimated.

Some clones are missing from TCRdb's copy, which holds only in-frame ones; the method was immunoSEQ multiplex PCR. The table shows about 100,000 clones, with approximately 90% occurring only once. The V call is TRBV6-2 or TRBV6-3, the J call TRBJ2-3; no definite D call. Sequenced material: peripheral blood, taken on day 0 of AZD1222 vaccination. The TCR originated in an adult in good health. CDR3 sequence reads: CASSYFRRLTEDTQYF. In DNA, the CDR3 is TGTGCCAGCAGTTACTTCCGGCGGCTCACTGAAGATACGCAGTATTTT.